This is a list of T cell receptor beta chains from one sample in a study of technical replicates of blood from a handful of donors. The assay was immunoSEQ multiplex PCR, and TCRdb's table has in-frame clones only and misses some. This sample carries roughly 50,000 clones, roughly 95% of them seen once, and the ten largest clones take about 3.2%. The specimen sequenced was PBMCs. The receptors come from a human donor in good health. Some clones in this sample may be carry-over from other donors' samples. Both conserved end residues are part of each CDR3. The D gene is left open where the match is weak. Rows give clone size only sometimes, using once, few, many, or a class for an expanded clone.

V gene: TRBV5-4; D gene: TRBD1; J gene: TRBJ1-4; clone size: few; CDR3 DNA: TGTGCCAGCAGCACATATGGGACAGGGGAGCCTAATGAAAAACTGTTTTTT; CDR3 protein: CASSTYGTGEPNEKLFF
V gene: TRBV30; D gene: TRBD2; J gene: TRBJ2-3; clone size: -; CDR3 DNA: TGTGCCTGGATACTAGCGGGCCCTTTGGAGGATACGCAGTATTTT; CDR3 protein: CAWILAGPLEDTQYF
V gene: TRBV6-1; D gene: -; J gene: TRBJ1-1; clone size: -; CDR3 DNA: TGTGCCAGCAGGGAACAGGCCGTCATGAACACTGAAGCTTTCTTT; CDR3 protein: CASREQAVMNTEAFF
V gene: TRBV30; D gene: TRBD2; J gene: TRBJ2-7; clone size: -; CDR3 DNA: TGTGCCTGGGATCTAGGCGGGAGAGAGCAGTACTTC; CDR3 protein: CAWDLGGREQYF
V gene: TRBV7-2; D gene: TRBD2; J gene: TRBJ2-1; clone size: -; CDR3 DNA: TGTGCCAGCACCAACGGCGGGAGCTCCTACAATGAGCAGTTCTTC; CDR3 protein: CASTNGGSSYNEQFF
V gene: TRBV5-6; D gene: -; J gene: TRBJ1-6; clone size: -; CDR3 DNA: TGTGCCAGCAGCTTGGCCTTCAGGGGCCCGGATAATTCACCCCTCCACTTT; CDR3 protein: CASSLAFRGPDNSPLHF
V gene: TRBV27; D gene: -; J gene: TRBJ1-1; clone size: few; CDR3 DNA: TGTGCCAGCAGTAATCAACGACAGATGAACACTGAAGCTTTCTTT; CDR3 protein: CASSNQRQMNTEAFF
V gene: TRBV7-8; D gene: TRBD2; J gene: TRBJ2-3; clone size: -; CDR3 DNA: TGTGCCAGCAGCTTAGAGGGAGCGGGAGGGGCAGGGACGCAGTATTTT; CDR3 protein: CASSLEGAGGAGTQYF
V gene: TRBV19; D gene: -; J gene: TRBJ1-1; clone size: medium-sized; CDR3 DNA: TGTGCCAGTAGTATAGGGGGAGGCACTGAAGCTTTCTTT; CDR3 protein: CASSIGGGTEAFF
V gene: TRBV7-9; D gene: -; J gene: TRBJ1-1; clone size: -; CDR3 DNA: TGTGCCAGCAGCTTAGTTCTTCGGAGGAACACTGAAGCTTTCTTT; CDR3 protein: CASSLVLRRNTEAFF
V gene: TRBV7-2; D gene: TRBD2; J gene: TRBJ2-1; clone size: -; CDR3 DNA: TGTGCCAGCAGCCTAATTCTTTTGAGCGGGAGGTTGAATGAGCAGTTCTTC; CDR3 protein: CASSLILLSGRLNEQFF
V gene: TRBV27; D gene: -; J gene: TRBJ1-2; clone size: -; CDR3 DNA: TGTGCCAGCAGTTTATTGGGACGGGGGTATGGCTACACCTTC; CDR3 protein: CASSLLGRGYGYTF
V gene: TRBV2; D gene: TRBD1; J gene: TRBJ2-3; clone size: -; CDR3 DNA: TGTGCCAGCAGGGAGGACAGGGGGCGCACAGATACGCAGTATTTT; CDR3 protein: CASREDRGRTDTQYF
V gene: TRBV7-6; D gene: -; J gene: TRBJ2-7; clone size: -; CDR3 DNA: TGTGCCAGCAGCTTAGGTGCGGTCGGCGGGCTCGAGCAGTACTTC; CDR3 protein: CASSLGAVGGLEQYF
V gene: TRBV5-8; D gene: -; J gene: TRBJ2-3; clone size: -; CDR3 DNA: TGTGCCAGCAGCCTCCGTGGGGGGACGCGCACAGATACGCAGTATTTT; CDR3 protein: CASSLRGGTRTDTQYF
V gene: TRBV15; D gene: TRBD1; J gene: TRBJ1-2; clone size: -; CDR3 DNA: TGTGCCACCAGCAGAGTGTCAGGGGGCTATGGCTACACCTTC; CDR3 protein: CATSRVSGGYGYTF
V gene: TRBV18; D gene: -; J gene: TRBJ1-6; clone size: -; CDR3 DNA: TGTGCCAGCTCACCTTTCGAAACAGGGCAGACTTCACCCCTCCACTTT; CDR3 protein: CASSPFETGQTSPLHF
V gene: TRBV7-9; D gene: -; J gene: TRBJ2-1; clone size: -; CDR3 DNA: TGTGCCAGCAGCCCTAGTACTAGCAGCTACAATGAGCAGTTCTTC; CDR3 protein: CASSPSTSSYNEQFF
V gene: TRBV9; D gene: TRBD2; J gene: TRBJ2-7; clone size: -; CDR3 DNA: TGTGCCAGCAGCGTGGGGGGGAGCTCCTACGAGCAGTACTTC; CDR3 protein: CASSVGGSSYEQYF
V gene: TRBV5-5; D gene: TRBD1; J gene: TRBJ2-5; clone size: -; CDR3 DNA: TGTGCCAGCAGCAAGATACAGGGGTGGGTAGAGACCCAGTACTTC; CDR3 protein: CASSKIQGWVETQYF
V gene: TRBV2; D gene: TRBD2; J gene: TRBJ2-1; clone size: -; CDR3 DNA: TGTGCCAGCAGCCCCGGGACTAGCAGCAATGAGCAGTTCTTC; CDR3 protein: CASSPGTSSNEQFF
V gene: TRBV2; D gene: TRBD1; J gene: TRBJ1-6; clone size: -; CDR3 DNA: TGTGCCAGCAGCAGGGACAGGGGAAGTCTTGGTTCACCCCTCCACTTT; CDR3 protein: CASSRDRGSLGSPLHF
V gene: TRBV25-1; D gene: -; J gene: TRBJ2-7; clone size: -; CDR3 DNA: TGTGCCAGCAGTCGGAGCTCCTACGAGCAGTACTTC; CDR3 protein: CASSRSSYEQYF
V gene: TRBV5-1; D gene: -; J gene: TRBJ1-1; clone size: -; CDR3 DNA: TGCGCCAGCAAAACAAGCCCGGAGGTTGGAACTGAAGCTTTCTTT; CDR3 protein: CASKTSPEVGTEAFF
V gene: TRBV7-6; D gene: -; J gene: TRBJ2-7; clone size: -; CDR3 DNA: TGTGCCAGCAGCCTGCATTTGGAGAACGAGCAGTACTTC; CDR3 protein: CASSLHLENEQYF
V gene: TRBV30; D gene: TRBD2; J gene: TRBJ2-7; clone size: -; CDR3 DNA: TGTGCCTGGACTAGCGGGGCCTACGAGCAGTACTTC; CDR3 protein: CAWTSGAYEQYF
V gene: TRBV6-5; D gene: TRBD2; J gene: TRBJ2-1; clone size: -; CDR3 DNA: TGTGCCAGCAGCCCCATCCCCCTGCGGGGGAATGAGCAGTTCTTC; CDR3 protein: CASSPIPLRGNEQFF
V gene: TRBV11-2; D gene: TRBD1; J gene: TRBJ2-7; clone size: -; CDR3 DNA: TGTGCCAGCAGCCCAGGGGACAGACCCTACGAGCAGTACTTC; CDR3 protein: CASSPGDRPYEQYF
V gene: TRBV7-9; D gene: TRBD1; J gene: TRBJ1-4; clone size: -; CDR3 DNA: TGTGCCAGCAGCTTAGCGCTTTCGGCAGGGGGTAGGGAAAAACTGTTTTTT; CDR3 protein: CASSLALSAGGREKLFF
V gene: TRBV7-6; D gene: TRBD1; J gene: TRBJ2-7; clone size: -; CDR3 DNA: TGTGCCAGCAGAGATCGGACAGGCGATGCCTACGAGCAGTACTTC; CDR3 protein: CASRDRTGDAYEQYF
V gene: TRBV6-1; D gene: -; J gene: TRBJ2-7; clone size: -; CDR3 DNA: TGTGCCAGCAAAAATAGCGGCGATTACTACGAGCAGTACTTC; CDR3 protein: CASKNSGDYYEQYF
V gene: TRBV6-4; D gene: TRBD1; J gene: TRBJ2-1; clone size: -; CDR3 DNA: TGTGCCAGCAGTGACGGCAGGGGGCCCCTCAATGAGCAGTTCTTC; CDR3 protein: CASSDGRGPLNEQFF
V gene: TRBV15; D gene: -; J gene: TRBJ1-5; clone size: -; CDR3 DNA: TGTGCCACCAGCAGAGATCATAGCAATCAGCCCCAGCATTTT; CDR3 protein: CATSRDHSNQPQHF
V gene: TRBV5-1; D gene: -; J gene: TRBJ2-1; clone size: -; CDR3 DNA: TGCGCCAGCAGCCCAACCGGGACTGGAAACAATGAGCAGTTCTTC; CDR3 protein: CASSPTGTGNNEQFF
V gene: TRBV6-4; D gene: TRBD2; J gene: TRBJ2-2; clone size: -; CDR3 DNA: TGTGCCAGCAGCGACTCCGGGACTAGCGGCACCGGGGAGCTGTTTTTT; CDR3 protein: CASSDSGTSGTGELFF
V gene: TRBV5-1; D gene: TRBD2; J gene: TRBJ2-5; clone size: -; CDR3 DNA: TGCGCCAGCAGCTTTGACACTAGCGGGGGCCAAGAGACCCAGTACTTC; CDR3 protein: CASSFDTSGGQETQYF
V gene: TRBV5-1; D gene: TRBD1; J gene: TRBJ2-7; clone size: -; CDR3 DNA: TGCGCCAGCAGCCCAACCGGGACAGGGAGCTACGAGCAGTACTTC; CDR3 protein: CASSPTGTGSYEQYF
V gene: TRBV4-1; D gene: -; J gene: TRBJ1-1; clone size: -; CDR3 DNA: TGCGCCAGCAGCCCCACCAGTTTGAACACTGAAGCTTTCTTT; CDR3 protein: CASSPTSLNTEAFF
V gene: TRBV15; D gene: TRBD1; J gene: TRBJ2-5; clone size: -; CDR3 DNA: TGTGCCACCAGCAGTCGTGCAGGGGGAGAGACCCAGTACTTC; CDR3 protein: CATSSRAGGETQYF
V gene: TRBV19; D gene: -; J gene: TRBJ1-1; clone size: -; CDR3 DNA: TGTGCCAGTAGTACCCAGGGAGGAACTGAAGCTTTCTTT; CDR3 protein: CASSTQGGTEAFF
V gene: TRBV7-2; D gene: -; J gene: TRBJ2-7; clone size: -; CDR3 DNA: TGTGCCAGCAGCTCCAGGGACATCGTTGAGCAGTACTTC; CDR3 protein: CASSSRDIVEQYF
V gene: TRBV4-1; D gene: -; J gene: TRBJ2-5; clone size: -; CDR3 DNA: TGCGCCAGCAGCCAAGGTTCTGTCGGTGAGACCCAGTACTTC; CDR3 protein: CASSQGSVGETQYF
V gene: TRBV5-4; D gene: TRBD1; J gene: TRBJ1-2; clone size: -; CDR3 DNA: TGTGCCAGCAGCCCAGGGGGAATGAGAAATGGCTACACCTTC; CDR3 protein: CASSPGGMRNGYTF
V gene: TRBV2; D gene: -; J gene: TRBJ2-7; clone size: -; CDR3 DNA: TGTGCCAGCAGTGGAGAGGGGGAAGGCTACGAGCAGTACTTC; CDR3 protein: CASSGEGEGYEQYF
V gene: TRBV20-1; D gene: TRBD1; J gene: TRBJ2-7; clone size: -; CDR3 DNA: TGCAGTGCGTCACAGGGGGTCTGGCAGTACTTC; CDR3 protein: CSASQGVWQYF
V gene: TRBV6-5; D gene: -; J gene: TRBJ2-7; clone size: -; CDR3 DNA: TGTGCCAGCAGTGCTCCAGGGGAAGGCACCTACGAGCAGTACTTC; CDR3 protein: CASSAPGEGTYEQYF
V gene: TRBV18; D gene: TRBD1; J gene: TRBJ2-1; clone size: -; CDR3 DNA: TGTGCCAGCTCACCACCTACAGGGACAGGGTCTTATGAGCAGTTCTTC; CDR3 protein: CASSPPTGTGSYEQFF
V gene: TRBV4-3; D gene: TRBD1; J gene: TRBJ1-6; clone size: -; CDR3 DNA: TGCGCCAGCAGCCAAGATCAGGGGGCGAATTCACCCCTCCACTTT; CDR3 protein: CASSQDQGANSPLHF
V gene: TRBV7-6; D gene: -; J gene: TRBJ2-1; clone size: -; CDR3 DNA: TGTGCCAGCAGCTCCTCTTCCGGGTCTGCTGAGCAGTTCTTC; CDR3 protein: CASSSSSGSAEQFF
V gene: TRBV6-6; D gene: -; J gene: TRBJ2-2; clone size: -; CDR3 DNA: TGTGCCAGCAGTTACCAGTTCGCGGCCACCGGGGAGCTGTTTTTT; CDR3 protein: CASSYQFAATGELFF
V gene: TRBV7-2; D gene: -; J gene: TRBJ1-2; clone size: -; CDR3 DNA: TGTGCCAGCAGCGACACCTGGGGAGGGGCCTATGGCTACACCTTC; CDR3 protein: CASSDTWGGAYGYTF
V gene: TRBV5-4; D gene: -; J gene: TRBJ2-5; clone size: -; CDR3 DNA: TGTGCCAGCTCTTGGTTAGGGAGTAAAGAGACCCAGTACTTC; CDR3 protein: CASSWLGSKETQYF
V gene: TRBV27; D gene: -; J gene: TRBJ1-5; clone size: -; CDR3 DNA: TGTGCCAGCAGTTCGGGCGCCCGGGGTGGCAATCAGCCCCAGCATTTT; CDR3 protein: CASSSGARGGNQPQHF
V gene: TRBV11-3; D gene: -; J gene: TRBJ2-7; clone size: -; CDR3 DNA: TGTGCCAGCAGCCCAAGAGGAGGGTTAAAGAGGTACGAGCAGTACTTC; CDR3 protein: CASSPRGGLKRYEQYF
V gene: TRBV7-2; D gene: TRBD2; J gene: TRBJ2-7; clone size: -; CDR3 DNA: TGTGCCAGCAGCTTACTAGCGGGAGGGCCGTACGAGCAGTACTTC; CDR3 protein: CASSLLAGGPYEQYF